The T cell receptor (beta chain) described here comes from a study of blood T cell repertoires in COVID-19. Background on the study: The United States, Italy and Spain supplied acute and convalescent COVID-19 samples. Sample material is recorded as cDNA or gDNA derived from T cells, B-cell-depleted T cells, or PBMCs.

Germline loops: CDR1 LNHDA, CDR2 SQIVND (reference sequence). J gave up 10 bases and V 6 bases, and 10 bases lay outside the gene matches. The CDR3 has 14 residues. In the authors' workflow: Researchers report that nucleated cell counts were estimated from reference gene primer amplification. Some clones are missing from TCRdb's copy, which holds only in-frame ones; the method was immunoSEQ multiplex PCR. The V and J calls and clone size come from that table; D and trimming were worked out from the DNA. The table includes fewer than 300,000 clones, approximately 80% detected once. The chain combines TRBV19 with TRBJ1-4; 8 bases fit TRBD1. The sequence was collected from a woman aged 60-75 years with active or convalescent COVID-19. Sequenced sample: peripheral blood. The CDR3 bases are TGTGCCAGTAGAGGGGACAGGTCGAACGGAAAACTGTTTTTT. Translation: CASRGDRSNGKLFF.